These 9 T cell receptor beta chains share one sample of origin, sequenced in a study of blood T cell repertoires in COVID-19. TCRdb keeps only in-frame clones here, not all; method: immunoSEQ multiplex PCR. The table shows roughly 100,000 clones, with roughly 90% occurring only once. Source material: peripheral blood. These receptor sequences come from a woman between 65 and 79 years old with acute or convalescent COVID-19.

The chain has TRBV5-1 and TRBJ1-1; 8 bases agree with TRBD1. The V and J ends lost 4 bases and 5 bases, in that order; junction bases with no gene match: 4. Germline CDR1 reads SGHRS; CDR2 reads YFSETQ. The CDR3 contains 13 residues. This CDR3 is CASSVQGGTEAFF. In DNA, the CDR3 is TGCGCCAGCAGCGTACAGGGGGGGACTGAAGCTTTCTTT. Using reference TRBV5-1 and TRBJ1-1 for the parts outside the CDR3, the full variable domain is KAGVTQTPRYLIKTRGQQVTLSCSPISGHRSVSWYQQTPGQGLQFLFEYFSETQRNKGNFPGRFSGRQFSNSRSEMNVSTLELGDSALYLCASSVQGGTEAFFGQGTRLTVV.

The chain carries TRBV4-1 and TRBJ2-1, with TRBD2 matching 8 bases. Germline CDR1 and CDR2: MGHRA and YSYEKL. The CDR3 runs to 13 residues. After removal of 3 bases from V and 10 bases from J, the junction contained 5 bases not matched to a gene. CDR3 in amino acids: CASSQGTSREQFF. Here the CDR3 DNA reads TGCGCCAGCAGCCAGGGGACTAGTCGCGAGCAGTTCTTC.

The rearrangement links TRBV2 to TRBJ1-1, with D perhaps TRBD1 (5 bases). CDR1 and CDR2 from the germline V gene are SNHLY and FYNNEI. The CDR3 length is 14 residues. V shed 5 bases and J shed 4 bases, with 14 bases lying between them. DNA of the CDR3: TGTGCCAGCAGTTCCCAGACAGTTTTCACTGAAGCTTTCTTT. It specifies CASSSQTVFTEAFF.

This clone was found once. V usage is TRBV3-1 (or the pseudogene TRBV3-2) and J usage is TRBJ2-1; maybe TRBD1 (5 bases). V dropped 4 bases and J dropped 2 bases, with 12 bases sitting between them. The CDR3 length is 15 residues. CDR1 is LGHDT and CDR2 is YNNKEL in the germline V gene (reference sequence). CDR3 sequence (DNA): TGTGCCAGCAGCCCGATGACAGTTCCCTACAATGAGCAGTTCTTC. Translated: CASSPMTVPYNEQFF.

The chain carries TRBV20-1 and TRBJ1-5; TRBD1 matches at 7 bases. V trimming: 6 bases; J trimming: 13 bases; junction bases outside the gene matches: 9. The CDR3 runs to 11 residues. The germline V gene encodes CDR1 DFQATT and CDR2 SNEGSKA (reference sequence). CDR3 region: CSAPTRDRQHF. The CDR3 DNA reads as TGCAGTGCCCCGACCCGGGACAGACAGCATTTT.

The V gene is TRBV5-1, the J gene TRBJ2-5, with TRBD2 as a possible D gene (7 bases). The V end was cut by 0 bases, the J end by 5 bases, with 14 bases between. The CDR3 loop spans 15 amino acids. CDR1 SGHRS and CDR2 YFSETQ come from the germline V gene. Here the CDR3 DNA reads TGCGCCAGCAGCTTGGTTCCGGGGGGCGACGAGACCCAGTACTTC. Translated, it gives CASSLVPGGDETQYF.

This chain links TRBV21-1 with TRBJ2-7; the table's TRBD1 call for D was not verified on the DNA. TRBV21-1 is flagged as a pseudogene. CDR3 size: 14 residues. CDR3 sequence (DNA): TGTGCCAGCAGCAGAGGACAGGGAGCATACGAGCAGTACTTC. This translates into CASSRGQGAYEQYF.

The rearrangement joins TRBV5-1 to TRBJ2-7, with 7 nucleotides matching TRBD1. The CDR3 has 14 amino acids. Germline values: CDR1 SGHRS, CDR2 YFSETQ. The junction had 6 bases not matched to a gene; V was cut back by 6 bases and J by 0 bases. For the CDR3, the DNA is TGCGCCAGCATGACCGGGGACAGCTCCTACGAGCAGTACTTC. It translates to CASMTGDSSYEQYF.

The chain couples TRBV5-5 to TRBJ1-1, with D possibly matching TRBD1 (5 bases). This CDR3 contains 16 residues. The germline V gene has CDR1 SGHKS and CDR2 YYEKEE (reference sequence). Trimming shortened V by 0 bases and J by 10 bases, and 22 bases separated the two germline ends. In nucleotides, the CDR3 is TGTGCCAGCAGCTTGGGGTCCCCGGGGGAAGCTCACGGAGCTTTCTTT. Translated: CASSLGSPGEAHGAFF. Full variable domain (remainder filled in from reference TRBV5-5 and TRBJ1-1): DAGVTQSPTHLIKTRGQQVTLRCSPISGHKSVSWYQQVLGQGPQFIFQYYEKEERGRGNFPDRFSARQFPNYSSELNVNALLLGDSALYLCASSLGSPGEAHGAFFGQGTRLTVV.